A selection of T cell receptor beta chains follows, all from one sample in a study of technical replicates of blood from a few donors. Only in-frame clones appear in the TCRdb table, and some are missing; sequencing was by immunoSEQ multiplex PCR. The table shows about 89,000 clones, with about 94% occurring only once. The sequenced material came from T cells isolated from PBMCs. The receptors were gathered from a human donor in good health. CDR3s include the opening cysteine and the closing phenylalanine or tryptophan. D genes are given only for firm matches. Not all rows give a size; the values are once, few, many and, for expanded clones, a class.

J,length,V,size,D,DNA,CDR3
TRBJ2-1,14,TRBV30,-,-,TGTGCCTGGAGTGGACAAATGTTGGGCAATGAGCAGTTCTTC,CAWSGQMLGNEQFF
TRBJ1-6,13,TRBV5-1,-,TRBD1,TGCGCCAGCAGAAGCGACAGGGTTTCACCCCTCCACTTT,CASRSDRVSPLHF
TRBJ2-3,16,TRBV23-1,-,-,TGCGCCAGCACTTTATCATGGACACCTAGCACAGATACGCAGTATTTT,CASTLSWTPSTDTQYF
TRBJ2-2,16,TRBV28,-,TRBD2,TGTGCCAGCAGTTTTGGGCGACTAGCGGGAACCGGGGAGCTGTTTTTT,CASSFGRLAGTGELFF
TRBJ2-1,16,TRBV11-2,-,-,TGTGCCAGCAGCCCCCAGGGAGGGGGCTCCTACAATGAGCAGTTCTTC,CASSPQGGGSYNEQFF
TRBJ2-1,15,TRBV11-3,-,TRBD2,TGTGCCAGCAGCACTAGCGGGAGCTCCTACAATGAGCAGTTCTTC,CASSTSGSSYNEQFF
TRBJ2-3,15,TRBV30,-,TRBD1,TGTGCCTGGAGTTATCAGGGGGCTAGGACAGATACGCAGTATTTT,CAWSYQGARTDTQYF
TRBJ2-1,17,TRBV9,-,TRBD2,TGTGCCAGCAGCGTAGCTGGCGGGAGTGGGGTTTACAATGAGCAGTTCTTC,CASSVAGGSGVYNEQFF
TRBJ2-1,12,TRBV7-2,-,TRBD2,TGTGCCAACTCTTGGGGGGGTCGTGAGCAGTTCTTC,CANSWGGREQFF
TRBJ1-1,14,TRBV2,-,TRBD1,TGTGCCAGCAGACGCACAGGGGCGAACACTGAAGCTTTCTTT,CASRRTGANTEAFF
TRBJ2-1,17,TRBV9,once,TRBD2,TGTGCCAGCAGTCCCGGGGGTAGCGGGACCCTGTACAATGAGCAGTTCTTC,CASSPGGSGTLYNEQFF
TRBJ2-1,11,TRBV27,-,-,TGTGCCAGCAGCTACTACAATGAGCAGTTCTTC,CASSYYNEQFF
TRBJ1-2,14,TRBV9,-,-,TGTGCCAGCAGCGTAGGAGGGACTAACTATGGCTACACCTTC,CASSVGGTNYGYTF
TRBJ2-1,15,TRBV6-1,-,TRBD2,TGTGCCAGCACCTTCAGACTAGCGGGGCCCAATGAGCAGTTCTTC,CASTFRLAGPNEQFF
TRBJ2-5,11,TRBV5-1,-,-,TGCGCCAGCAGCTTGGACGGGACCCAGTACTTC,CASSLDGTQYF
TRBJ1-4,15,TRBV28,-,TRBD1,TGTGCCAGCAGTTCTCTCCAGGGGGCTTTGGAAAAACTGTTTTTT,CASSSLQGALEKLFF
TRBJ2-5,15,TRBV30,-,-,TGTGCCTGGAGTGGACATCTCCCGTTCCAAGAGACCCAGTACTTC,CAWSGHLPFQETQYF
TRBJ1-2,14,TRBV6-5,-,TRBD1,TGTGCCAGCAGACCCGGGACAGGCGACTATGGCTACACCTTC,CASRPGTGDYGYTF
TRBJ1-1,15,TRBV5-1,-,-,TGCGCCAGCAGCTCAGCCCACAGGGCCGACACTGAAGCTTTCTTT,CASSSAHRADTEAFF
TRBJ2-1,15,TRBV7-6,-,TRBD2,TGTGCCAGCAGCGCGCGACTAGCGGGATACAATGAGCAGTTCTTC,CASSARLAGYNEQFF
TRBJ2-7,16,TRBV14,-,-,TGTGCCAGCAGCCAAGATTCGGCGGGGAGCTCCTACGAGCAGTACTTC,CASSQDSAGSSYEQYF
TRBJ2-1,15,TRBV21-1,once,-,TGTGCCAGCAGGAAGCGGGAGAGCTCCTACAATGAGCAGTTCTTC,CASRKRESSYNEQFF
TRBJ2-6,14,TRBV10-2,-,-,TGCGCCAGCACCGCGCTCACTGGGGCCAACGTCCTGACTTTC,CASTALTGANVLTF
TRBJ2-7,13,TRBV9,-,-,TGTGCCAGCAGCCTCAGGGACTTTAGCGAGCAGTACTTC,CASSLRDFSEQYF
TRBJ2-3,15,TRBV28,-,-,TGTGCCAGCAGTATCGGGACATACTTCACAGATACGCAGTATTTT,CASSIGTYFTDTQYF
TRBJ2-5,16,TRBV7-7,-,TRBD1,TGTGCCAGCAGCTTAGTATCCGGGACAGGGCAAGAGACCCAGTACTTC,CASSLVSGTGQETQYF
TRBJ2-1,14,TRBV7-6,-,-,TGTGCCAGCAGCTCATCGCGGCTGAGCAATGAGCAGTTCTTC,CASSSSRLSNEQFF
TRBJ1-3,14,TRBV5-1,-,TRBD1,TGCGCCAGCAGCTCGGACAGGGAGGGAAACACCATATATTTT,CASSSDREGNTIYF
TRBJ2-1,15,TRBV6-1,-,TRBD1,TGTGCCAGCAGTCGGGACAGCACCATCCACAATGAGCAGTTCTTC,CASSRDSTIHNEQFF
TRBJ2-7,16,TRBV9,-,TRBD1,TGTGCCAGCAGCGCCTCAGCGGGACAGGGGGCTCGCGAGCAGTACTTC,CASSASAGQGAREQYF
TRBJ2-2,14,TRBV6-4,-,-,TGTGCCAGCAGTGACTATACTAGTTCCGGGGAGCTGTTTTTT,CASSDYTSSGELFF
TRBJ2-7,15,TRBV7-9,-,TRBD2,TGTGCCAGCAGCTCTACACTAGCGGGAGGCCTCGAGCAGTACTTC,CASSSTLAGGLEQYF
TRBJ2-1,14,TRBV19,-,TRBD2,TGTGCCAGTAGTAGAGGACTAGTTTACAATGAGCAGTTCTTC,CASSRGLVYNEQFF
TRBJ1-4,12,TRBV30,-,-,TGTGCCTGGAGTCACTTTAATGAAAAACTGTTTTTT,CAWSHFNEKLFF
TRBJ2-5,16,TRBV4-2,-,-,TGTGCCAGCAGCCAAGTGTCGGTGGGAGTGGGGGAGACCCAGTACTTC,CASSQVSVGVGETQYF
TRBJ1-2,13,TRBV11-1,-,-,TGTGCCAGCAGCCCCCCGGGGGTCACTGGCTACACCTTC,CASSPPGVTGYTF
TRBJ1-2,15,TRBV30,-,TRBD1,TGTGCCTGGAGTACTTTACAGGGGGGGGAGTATGGCTACACCTTC,CAWSTLQGGEYGYTF
TRBJ2-2,17,TRBV13,-,TRBD2,TGTGCCAGCAGCTCATACGGGGGGACCAGAACCGCCGGGGAGCTGTTTTTT,CASSSYGGTRTAGELFF
TRBJ2-6,17,TRBV19,-,-,TGTGCCAGTAGTATATCGATTTTGGGGGCGGGGGCCAACGTCCTGACTTTC,CASSISILGAGANVLTF
TRBJ2-1,12,TRBV11-2,-,-,TGTGCCAGCAGCTTAGAACAAGTTGAGCAGTTCTTC,CASSLEQVEQFF
TRBJ2-7,15,TRBV5-4,-,TRBD1,TGTGCCAGCAGCCCCCGACAGGGGGCGACCTACGAGCAGTACTTC,CASSPRQGATYEQYF
TRBJ2-1,14,TRBV9,-,TRBD2,TGTGCCAGCAGCGTAGCTGGGGGGGTTGGTGAGCAGTTCTTC,CASSVAGGVGEQFF
TRBJ1-1,17,TRBV9,-,-,TGTGCCAGCAGCGAGTCGACAGGAGCCCAAATGAACACTGAAGCTTTCTTT,CASSESTGAQMNTEAFF
TRBJ2-3,13,TRBV28,-,TRBD1,TGTGCCAGCCTCGGTTTACCTACAGGGGGCAAGTATTTT,CASLGLPTGGKYF
TRBJ1-3,14,TRBV6-1,-,-,TGTGCCAGCAGTCTTCAGGGAGGGAGGGACACCATATATTTT,CASSLQGGRDTIYF
TRBJ2-1,15,TRBV11-2,-,TRBD1,TGTGCCAGCACTACCGGGACAGGGGGCATGAATGAGCAGTTCTTC,CASTTGTGGMNEQFF
TRBJ1-5,13,TRBV15,once,-,TGTGCCACCAGCTTCAGTCCCAATCAGCCCCAGCATTTT,CATSFSPNQPQHF
TRBJ1-1,12,TRBV19,-,-,TGTGCCAGTAGTATAATCCCCGCTGAAGCTTTCTTT,CASSIIPAEAFF
TRBJ1-1,13,TRBV11-3,once,-,TGTGCCAGCAGCTTTGGCTTGAACACTGAAGCTTTCTTT,CASSFGLNTEAFF
TRBJ1-1,13,TRBV29-1,-,TRBD1,TGCAGCGTAAAGGGACAGATGAACACTGAAGCTTTCTTT,CSVKGQMNTEAFF
TRBJ2-3,17,TRBV23-1,-,-,TGCGCCAGCAGTCCCGTAGCCGGGACTGATAGCACAGATACGCAGTATTTT,CASSPVAGTDSTDTQYF